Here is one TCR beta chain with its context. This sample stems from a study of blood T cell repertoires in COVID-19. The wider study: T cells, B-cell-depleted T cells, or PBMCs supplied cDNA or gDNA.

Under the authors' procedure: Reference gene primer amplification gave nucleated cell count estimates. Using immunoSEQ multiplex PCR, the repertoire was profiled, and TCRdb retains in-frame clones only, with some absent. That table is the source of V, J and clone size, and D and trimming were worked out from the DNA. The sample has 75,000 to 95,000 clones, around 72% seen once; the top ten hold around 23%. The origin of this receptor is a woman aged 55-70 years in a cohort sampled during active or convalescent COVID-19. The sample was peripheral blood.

Written as DNA, the CDR3 is TGTGCCAGCAGTTACTCCCGGACTGGGACCTACGAGCAGTACTTC. This codes for CASSYSRTGTYEQYF. This chain uses TRBV6-5 with TRBJ2-7; the D gene is possibly TRBD2 (5 bases). The CDR3 extends over 15 amino acids. Trimming took off 0 bases at V and 2 bases at J, with 11 bases between the two ends. Germline V gene sequence: CDR1 MNHEY, CDR2 SVGAGI.